The 20 T cell receptor beta chains listed next were all sequenced from one sample in a study of Ad26.COV2.S vaccination and SARS-CoV-2 variants. Treatment described: 15 to 20 received Ad26.COV2.S at low or high dose, single or two shots; about five received placebo; per-sample allocation not given. Specimens were obtained on day 63 following the first vaccine or placebo injection. Sequenced by immunoSEQ multiplex PCR; TCRdb stores in-frame clones only, minus some. The sample includes almost 400,000 clones, about 88% of them seen just once. This sample comprised peripheral blood, obtained in a trial of Ad26.COV2.S vaccine versus placebo. The receptors were gathered from a person aged 18-65 years who received the Ad26.COV2.S COVID-19 vaccine or a placebo.

The V and J genes are TRBV7-6 and TRBJ2-3, with TRBD2 identical over 8 bases. V was pared by 2 bases and J by 2 bases, with 6 bases of the junction left unmatched. The CDR3 runs to 16 residues. Germline values: CDR1 SGHVS, CDR2 FNYEAQ. The CDR3 here is CASSLRTSPSTDTQYF. As DNA, the CDR3 is TGTGCCAGCAGCTTACGGACTAGCCCCTCCACAGATACGCAGTATTTT.

The chain employs TRBV6-5 and TRBJ1-4; D may be TRBD1 (5 bases). Germline V lookup: CDR1 MNHEY, CDR2 SVGAGI. This CDR3 is 13 amino acids long. The ends were cut back, 0 bases at V and 8 bases at J, with 7 bases in the middle. DNA of the CDR3: TGTGCCAGCAGTTACTCAGGGGCCGAAAAACTGTTTTTT. Translating it yields CASSYSGAEKLFF.

The chain is built from TRBV13 and TRBJ2-2, with TRBD1 matching over 7 bases. Germline CDR1 PRHDT, CDR2 FYEKMQ (reference sequence). The trim removed 4 bases at V and 6 bases at J, leaving 2 bases unmatched. This CDR3 is built from 13 residues. The CDR3 protein is CASSSTGSGELFF. The CDR3 bases are TGTGCCAGCAGCTCGACAGGGTCCGGGGAGCTGTTTTTT.

This sequence joins TRBV7-2 and TRBJ1-5, with a possible D match to TRBD1 (5 bases). This CDR3 is built from 15 residues. CDR1 and CDR2 (germline): SGHTA, FQGNSA. V lost 1 base to trimming and J lost 0 bases, with 7 bases between them. In DNA, the CDR3 is TGTGCCAGCAGCTTAGTAGGGGATAGCAATCAGCCCCAGCATTTT. Protein: CASSLVGDSNQPQHF.

The chain joins TRBV9 to TRBJ2-1, with a possible D match to TRBD1 (5 bases). Germline V lookup: CDR1 SGDLS, CDR2 YYNGEE. The CDR3 extends over 15 amino acids. Trimming stripped 4 bases from V and 6 bases from J, with 17 bases between. The CDR3 DNA follows: TGTGCCAGCAGCACCCAAGGGGTCCCAGGCAATGAGCAGTTCTTC. Protein sequence: CASSTQGVPGNEQFF.

V usage is TRBV4-3 and J usage is TRBJ2-1, with TRBD1 as a possible D gene (5 bases). Trimming pared 3 bases from V and 0 bases from J, leaving 12 bases between. The germline CDR1 and CDR2 sequences are LGHNA and YSLEER. This CDR3 has 16 amino acids. As DNA, the CDR3 is TGCGCCAGCAGCCACGATAGACAGCACTCCTACAATGAGCAGTTCTTC. The encoded protein is CASSHDRQHSYNEQFF.

As regards this clone: The sample holds other DNA sequences that translate to the same CDR3. The rearrangement uses TRBV28 and TRBJ2-7, with 12 bases matching TRBD1. The CDR3 runs 15 residues. V dropped 5 bases and J dropped 7; count of bases not matched to a gene: 9. The V gene's germline CDR1 is MDHEN and CDR2 SYDVKM. CDR3 in DNA: TGTGCCAGCAGTCTGGGGGGACAGGGGGCGGGTGAGCAGTACTTC. This translates into CASSLGGQGAGEQYF.

This clone was observed a few times. V and J are TRBV10-1 and TRBJ1-6, with D perhaps matching TRBD1 (5 bases). V lost 3 bases and J lost 12, with 27 bases in between. There are 18 residues in the CDR3. Looked up from germline, CDR1 is WNHNN and CDR2 is SYGVQD (reference sequence). The CDR3, as DNA: TGCGCCAGCAGTGAAGAAGAACCCAGCCTGAGGGGATCCGAACCCCTCCACTTT. As protein: CASSEEEPSLRGSEPLHF.

This sequence joins TRBV19 and TRBJ1-2, with TRBD1 matching over 7 bases. Germline CDR1 and CDR2: LNHDA and SQIVND (reference sequence). J was trimmed by 2 bases and V by 7 bases; bases with no gene match: 4. The CDR3 consists of 13 residues. CDR3 loop: CASKQGQNYGYTF. The CDR3 DNA is TGTGCCAGTAAACAGGGACAGAACTATGGCTACACCTTC.

The V gene is TRBV5-4, the J gene TRBJ1-1; D gene unclear. V lost 2 bases, J lost 5 bases, and 7 bases lay in between. There are 12 residues in the CDR3. The V gene's germline CDR1 is SGHNT and CDR2 YYREEE (reference sequence). For the CDR3, the DNA is TGTGCCAGCAGCTTATCGGGTACTGAAGCTTTCTTT. Its translation: CASSLSGTEAFF. Full variable domain (missing parts from reference TRBV5-4 and TRBJ1-1): ETGVTQSPTHLIKTRGQQVTLRCSSQSGHNTVSWYQQALGQGPQFIFQYYREEENGRGNFPPRFSGLQFPNYSSELNVNALELDDSALYLCASSLSGTEAFFGQGTRLTVV.

This rearrangement joins TRBV7-2 to TRBJ2-1; D is possibly TRBD2 (6 bases). This CDR3 is 13 amino acids long. The germline V gene has CDR1 SGHTA and CDR2 FQGNSA. V was pared by 3 bases and J by 9 bases, with 12 bases between. CDR3 residues: CASSFGTSGEQFF. The CDR3 coding sequence is TGTGCCAGCAGCTTCGGGACTTCGGGTGAGCAGTTCTTC.

The V and J genes are TRBV4-2 and TRBJ2-2; D gene ambiguous. The germline V and J ends were trimmed by 3 bases and 7 bases, with 6 bases remaining between them. CDR3 length: 12 amino acids. Germline V gives CDR1 LGHNA, CDR2 YNFKEQ. CDR3 DNA sequence: TGTGCCAGCAGCCAGACGGGCGGGGAGCTGTTTTTT. Amino acid sequence: CASSQTGGELFF.

The chain joins TRBV19 to TRBJ2-3; 10 positions agree with TRBD2. V was clipped by 3 bases and J by 5 bases; unmatched bases: 5. The length of the CDR3 is 15 residues. Germline V gene lookup returns CDR1 LNHDA and CDR2 SQIVND (reference sequence). The CDR3, as DNA: TGTGCCAGTAGTATCGGGGGACTAGCGATAGATACGCAGTATTTT. As protein: CASSIGGLAIDTQYF.

The V and J genes are TRBV4-2 and TRBJ1-6; no clear D gene. The germline V and J ends were trimmed by 0 bases and 9 bases, with 12 bases remaining between them. This CDR3 contains 15 residues. Germline V gene sequence: CDR1 LGHNA, CDR2 YNFKEQ. CDR3 nucleotides: TGTGCCAGCAGCCAAGAACTGCAGGACGGTTCACCCCTCCACTTT. Translation gives CASSQELQDGSPLHF.

The V call is TRBV4-1, the J call TRBJ1-5; 9 positions match TRBD1. With V trimmed by 4 bases and J by 6 bases, 7 bases remained unmatched. This CDR3 has 15 residues. Germline V gives CDR1 MGHRA, CDR2 YSYEKL. DNA for the CDR3: TGCGCCAGCAGCCGTACAGGGGGCGCAGGTCAGCCCCAGCATTTT. This sequence encodes CASSRTGGAGQPQHF.

This rearrangement joins TRBV6-5 to TRBJ2-7; maybe TRBD2 (5 bases). The germline gives CDR1 MNHEY, CDR2 SVGAGI. V was shortened by 0 bases and J by 4 bases, with 13 bases between the two germline ends. The CDR3 spans 15 residues. CDR3 protein: CASSYSPRSGYEQYF. CDR3 DNA sequence: TGTGCCAGCAGTTACTCGCCCAGGTCGGGATACGAGCAGTACTTC.

The chain combines TRBV7-9 with TRBJ1-2; TRBD1 might be the D (6 bases). Germline V gene sequence: CDR1 SEHNR, CDR2 FQNEAQ (reference sequence). The CDR3 spans 14 residues. Trimming pared 5 bases from V and 2 bases from J, leaving 12 bases between. The CDR3 sequence: CASSRQAVNYGYTF. The CDR3 DNA follows: TGTGCCAGCAGCCGACAGGCGGTGAACTATGGCTACACCTTC. Looking up the rest from reference TRBV7-9 and TRBJ1-2 gives the full variable domain: DTGVSQNPRHKITKRGQNVTFRCDPISEHNRLYWYRQTLGQGPEFLTYFQNEAQLEKSRLLSDRFSAERPKGSFSTLEIQRTEQGDSAMYLCASSRQAVNYGYTFGSGTRLTVV.

This rearrangement joins TRBV19 to TRBJ2-1; TRBD2 aligns across 11 bases. The trim removed 3 bases at V and 4 bases at J, leaving 5 bases unmatched. Germline CDR1 LNHDA, CDR2 SQIVND (reference sequence). The length of the CDR3 is 16 residues. In DNA, the CDR3 is TGTGCCAGTAGTATTTCTAGGACTAGCGGGTACAATGAGCAGTTCTTC. Protein: CASSISRTSGYNEQFF.

The chain employs TRBV30 and TRBJ1-3; TRBD1 agrees at 9 bases. This CDR3 has 16 amino acids. From germline, CDR1 is GTSNPN and CDR2 SVGIG (reference sequence). V trimming: 0 bases; J trimming: 4 bases; junction bases outside the gene matches: 7. The CDR3 reads CAWSVLTGGRGNTIYF. The CDR3 region has the DNA TGTGCCTGGAGTGTATTGACAGGGGGTCGGGGAAACACCATATATTTT.

This sequence joins TRBV19 and TRBJ2-7, with 9 bases aligning to TRBD2. The germline V gene has CDR1 LNHDA and CDR2 SQIVND (reference sequence). The CDR3 contains 17 residues. Germline trimming cut 4 bases from V and 7 bases from J; bases unmatched to any gene: 17. CDR3 residues: CASSSLAGPSPMREQYF. The CDR3 nucleotides are TGTGCCAGTAGTAGCCTAGCGGGGCCCTCGCCGATGAGGGAGCAGTACTTC. Full variable domain (missing parts from reference TRBV19 and TRBJ2-7): DGGITQSPKYLFRKEGQNVTLSCEQNLNHDAMYWYRQDPGQGLRLIYYSQIVNDFQKGDIAEGYSVSREKKESFPLTVTSAQKNPTAFYLCASSSLAGPSPMREQYFGPGTRLTVT.